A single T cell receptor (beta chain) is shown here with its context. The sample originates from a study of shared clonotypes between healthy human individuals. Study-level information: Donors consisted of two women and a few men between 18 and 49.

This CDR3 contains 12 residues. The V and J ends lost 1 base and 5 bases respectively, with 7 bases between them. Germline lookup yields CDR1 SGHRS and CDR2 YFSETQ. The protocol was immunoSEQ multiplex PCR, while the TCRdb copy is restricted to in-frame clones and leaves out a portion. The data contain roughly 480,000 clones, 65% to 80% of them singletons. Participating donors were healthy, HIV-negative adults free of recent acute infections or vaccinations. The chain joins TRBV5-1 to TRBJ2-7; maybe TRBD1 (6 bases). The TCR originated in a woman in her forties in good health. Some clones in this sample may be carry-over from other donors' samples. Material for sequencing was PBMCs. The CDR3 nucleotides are TGCGCCAGCAGCTTGCCAGGGGACGAGCAGTACTTC. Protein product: CASSLPGDEQYF.